A selection of T cell receptor beta chains follows, all from one sample in a study of T-cell reconstitution after alpha-beta-depleted transplantation in children. TCRdb used MiXCR to reprocess the PCR reads, holding one entry per CDR3 protein. This table has about 120,000 distinct CDR3 sequences, 23% appearing once. Specimen: PBMCs, mostly from graft donor cells, collected 180 days after TCRalphabeta/CD19-depleted stem cell transplant. These receptors all come from a male patient aged 2-15 years who had a stem cell transplant for chronic granulomatous disease, so the T cells may come from the graft donor. Each CDR3 is given with its conserved first and last residue. Fields, in order: V gene, J gene, D gene, clone size, CDR3 protein, CDR3 DNA. D genes are given only for firm matches. Where a row states a size, it is once, few, many or the class of an expanded clone; other rows omit it.

>TRBV21-1|TRBJ2-7|.|.
CASKRRQRDPYEQYF
TGTGCCAGCAAGCGCCGACAAAGGGACCCCTACGAGCAGTACTTC
>TRBV29-1|TRBJ1-1|.|few
CSGNLEVTEAFF
TGCAGCGGGAATCTTGAGGTGACTGAAGCTTTCTTT
>TRBV6-5|TRBJ2-1|TRBD2|many
CASSYSAGAFYNEQFF
TGTGCCAGCAGTTACTCTGCGGGAGCGTTTTACAATGAGCAGTTCTTC
>TRBV5-1|TRBJ2-7|.|many
CASSPGPSSYEQYF
TGCGCCAGCAGCCCGGGACCGAGCTCCTACGAGCAGTACTTC
>TRBV27|TRBJ2-2|TRBD1|few
CASSLKTGSTGELFF
TGTGCCAGCAGTTTAAAGACAGGGAGCACCGGGGAGCTGTTTTTT
>TRBV6-5|TRBJ2-7|.|many
CASSFRDRSYEQYF
TGTGCCAGCAGTTTCAGGGACCGCTCCTACGAGCAGTACTTC
>TRBV20-1|TRBJ2-4|TRBD2|.
CSARVVAGGAKNIQYF
TGCAGTGCTAGAGTGGTAGCGGGAGGTGCCAAAAACATTCAGTACTTC
>TRBV5-6|TRBJ2-7|.|few
CASSLMAAYEQYF
TGTGCCAGCAGCTTGATGGCCGCCTACGAGCAGTACTTC
>TRBV15|TRBJ2-7|.|.
CATSRDRTVSSYEQYF
TGTGCCACCAGCAGAGATAGAACAGTTAGTTCCTACGAGCAGTACTTC
>TRBV11-2|TRBJ2-7|TRBD2|.
CAGSVAGKGEQYF
TGTGCCGGGTCGGTAGCGGGAAAGGGCGAGCAGTACTTC
>TRBV5-1|TRBJ2-1|.|many
CATTNTYNEQFF
TGCGCCACTACGAATACTTACAATGAGCAGTTCTTC
>TRBV5-6|TRBJ1-5|.|few
CASSLGQGAQHF
TGTGCCAGCAGCTTGGGACAAGGGGCCCAGCATTTT
>TRBV7-3|TRBJ2-7|.|.
CAKPWVLGLLYEQYF
TGTGCCAAACCGTGGGTTTTAGGACTACTCTACGAGCAGTACTTC
>TRBV6-1|TRBJ1-2|.|.
CASRTTANYGYTF
TGTGCCAGCAGAACGACAGCCAACTATGGCTACACCTTC
>TRBV20-1|TRBJ2-1|TRBD2|few
CSASNREGYNEQFF
TGCAGTGCTAGCAACCGGGAGGGATACAATGAGCAGTTCTTC
>TRBV29-1|TRBJ1-2|.|many
CSVTGLTIDGTYYGYTF
TGCAGCGTTACAGGGCTTACTATCGACGGGACTTACTATGGCTACACCTTC
>TRBV7-9|TRBJ2-3|.|few
CASSRLEDTQYF
TGTGCCAGCAGTCGACTCGAGGATACGCAGTATTTT
>TRBV5-5|TRBJ1-2|.|.
CASSSKDYGYTF
TGTGCCAGCAGCTCCAAGGACTATGGCTACACCTTC
>TRBV29-1|TRBJ2-2|.|few
CSVSGDLLGELFF
TGCAGCGTTTCAGGGGATCTGCTCGGGGAGCTGTTTTTT
>TRBV5-6|TRBJ1-2|.|few
CASSLGQLTYGYTF
TGTGCCAGCAGCTTGGGACAGTTAACCTATGGCTACACCTTC
>TRBV11-2|TRBJ2-5|.|.
CASSKDLGQQETQYF
TGTGCCAGCAGCAAAGACCTCGGACAACAAGAGACCCAGTACTTC
>TRBV7-9|TRBJ2-7|.|many
CATRRGDSYEQYF
TGTGCCACCAGGCGGGGTGACTCCTACGAGCAGTACTTC
>TRBV5-1|TRBJ2-5|TRBD2|many
CASTPYGGEREKTWRYQETQYF
TGCGCCAGTACCCCTTACGGAGGGGAGCGGGAGAAAACCTGGAGGTACCAAGAGACCCAGTACTTC
>TRBV20-1|TRBJ2-7|.|many
CSARGGGRELSSYEQYF
TGCAGTGCGCGGGGTGGAGGGCGAGAATTGAGCTCTTACGAGCAGTACTTC
>TRBV12-3/TRBV12-4|TRBJ2-7|.|.
CASSLVLPEQYF
TGTGCCAGCAGTTTAGTCCTACCCGAGCAGTACTTC
>TRBV12-3/TRBV12-4|TRBJ2-4|.|.
CASSLDPDQAKNIQYF
TGTGCCAGCAGTTTAGATCCAGACCAGGCCAAAAACATTCAGTACTTC
>TRBV7-6|TRBJ2-7|.|.
CASSFSARGEQYF
TGTGCCAGCAGCTTCTCAGCGAGAGGCGAGCAGTACTTC
>TRBV12-3/TRBV12-4|TRBJ1-5|TRBD1|.
CASSFGWGSGTQGASQPQHF
TGTGCCAGCAGTTTCGGGTGGGGGTCGGGTACACAGGGGGCCTCTCAGCCCCAGCATTTT
>TRBV7-2|TRBJ2-5|.|many
CASSLGGVSRETQYF
TGTGCCAGCAGCTTAGGGGGGGTCTCGAGGGAGACCCAGTACTTC
>TRBV30|TRBJ2-3|.|.
CAWTSLGPDTQYF
TGTGCCTGGACTAGTTTGGGACCAGATACGCAGTATTTT
>TRBV12-3/TRBV12-4|TRBJ1-1|.|many
CASSPLSFNTEAFF
TGTGCCAGCAGCCCGCTGTCCTTTAACACTGAAGCTTTCTTT
>TRBV5-1|TRBJ2-2|TRBD2|many
CASSLALAGVGELFF
TGCGCCAGCAGCTTGGCACTAGCGGGAGTCGGGGAGCTGTTTTTT
>TRBV6-5|TRBJ2-5|.|.
CASSYSGQRLRGKETQYF
TGTGCCAGCAGTTACTCAGGACAAAGGCTACGGGGCAAAGAGACCCAGTACTTC
>TRBV5-4|TRBJ1-4|.|many
CASSFGGATNEKLFF
TGTGCCAGCAGCTTCGGGGGGGCAACTAATGAAAAACTGTTTTTT
>TRBV15|TRBJ2-3|TRBD2|few
CATSIPGLAGYTQYF
TGTGCCACCAGCATTCCTGGACTAGCGGGCTATACGCAGTATTTT
>TRBV12-3/TRBV12-4|TRBJ1-5|.|many
CASSLPPDQPQHF
TGTGCCAGCAGTTTGCCTCCCGATCAGCCCCAGCATTTT
>TRBV29-1|TRBJ2-7|.|few
CSVREVGGLGEQYF
TGCAGCGTACGTGAGGTGGGGGGTTTGGGCGAGCAGTACTTC
>TRBV20-1|TRBJ2-2|.|.
CSARSAGRLNTGELFF
TGCAGTGCTAGGTCCGCGGGACGGCTGAACACCGGGGAGCTGTTTTTT
>TRBV5-7|TRBJ2-4|.|few
CASSPMGAKNIQYF
TGTGCCAGCAGCCCTATGGGGGCCAAAAACATTCAGTACTTC
>TRBV14|TRBJ1-1|.|few
CASSQARTVEAFF
TGTGCCAGCAGCCAAGCAAGGACAGTTGAAGCTTTCTTT